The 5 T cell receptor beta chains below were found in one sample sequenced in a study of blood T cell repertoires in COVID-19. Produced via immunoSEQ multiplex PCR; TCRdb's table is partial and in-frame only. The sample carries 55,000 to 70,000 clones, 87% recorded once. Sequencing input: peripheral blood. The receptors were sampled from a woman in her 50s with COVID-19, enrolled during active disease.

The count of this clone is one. CDR3 protein: CASSLGGGGLNNEQFF. CDR3 coding DNA: TGTGCCAGCAGCTTAGGGGGCGGGGGCCTAAACAATGAGCAGTTCTTC. The rearrangement uses TRBV7-3 and TRBJ2-1; maybe TRBD2 (7 bases). Germline CDR1 reads SGHTA; CDR2 reads FQGTGA. This CDR3 is built from 16 residues. Trimming left V 2 bases short and J 5 bases short, with 16 bases between.

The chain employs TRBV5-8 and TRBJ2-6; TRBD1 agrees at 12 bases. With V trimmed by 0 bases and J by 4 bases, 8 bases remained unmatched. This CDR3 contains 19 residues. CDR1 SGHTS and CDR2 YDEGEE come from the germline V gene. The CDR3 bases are TGTGCCAGCAGCTTGGGACCGGGACAGGGGGCCATAGGGGCCAACGTCCTGACTTTC. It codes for CASSLGPGQGAIGANVLTF.

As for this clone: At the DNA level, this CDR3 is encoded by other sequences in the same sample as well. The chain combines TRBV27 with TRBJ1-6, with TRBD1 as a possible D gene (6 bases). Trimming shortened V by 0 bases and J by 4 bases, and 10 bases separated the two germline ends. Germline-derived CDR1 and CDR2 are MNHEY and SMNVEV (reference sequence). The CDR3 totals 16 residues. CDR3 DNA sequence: TGTGCCAGCAGTTTATCCCGCCAGGGGTATAATTCACCCCTCCACTTT. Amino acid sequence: CASSLSRQGYNSPLHF.

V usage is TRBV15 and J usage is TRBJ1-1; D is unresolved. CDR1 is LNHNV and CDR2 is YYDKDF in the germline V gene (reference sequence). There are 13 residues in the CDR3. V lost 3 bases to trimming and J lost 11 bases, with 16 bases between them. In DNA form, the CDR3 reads TGTGCCACCAGCAGCGCGGCTCCAACCAAGGCTTTCTTT. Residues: CATSSAAPTKAFF. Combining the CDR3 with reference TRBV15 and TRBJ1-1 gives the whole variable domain DAMVIQNPRYQVTQFGKPVTLSCSQTLNHNVMYWYQQKSSQAPKLLFHYYDKDFNNEADTPDNFQSRRPNTSFCFLDIRSPGLGDTAMYLCATSSAAPTKAFFGQGTRLTVV.

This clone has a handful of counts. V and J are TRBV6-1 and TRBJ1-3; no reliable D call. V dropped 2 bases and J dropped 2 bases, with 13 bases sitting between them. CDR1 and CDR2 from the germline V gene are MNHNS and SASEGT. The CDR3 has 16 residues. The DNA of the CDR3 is TGTGCCAGCAGTGAATACCGGGATTCTGCTGGAAACACCATATATTTT. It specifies CASSEYRDSAGNTIYF.